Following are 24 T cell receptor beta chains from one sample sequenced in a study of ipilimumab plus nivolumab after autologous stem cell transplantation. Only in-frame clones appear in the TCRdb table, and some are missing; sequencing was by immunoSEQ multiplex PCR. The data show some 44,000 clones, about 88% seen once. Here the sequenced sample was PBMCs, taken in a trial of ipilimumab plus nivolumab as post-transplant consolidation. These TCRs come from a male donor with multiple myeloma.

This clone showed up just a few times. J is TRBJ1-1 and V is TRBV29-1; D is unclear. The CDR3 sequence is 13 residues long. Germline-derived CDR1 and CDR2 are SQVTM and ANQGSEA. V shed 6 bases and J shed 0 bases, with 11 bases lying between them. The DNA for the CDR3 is TGCAGCGTAGTCCCAGTCATGAACACTGAAGCTTTCTTT. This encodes CSVVPVMNTEAFF.

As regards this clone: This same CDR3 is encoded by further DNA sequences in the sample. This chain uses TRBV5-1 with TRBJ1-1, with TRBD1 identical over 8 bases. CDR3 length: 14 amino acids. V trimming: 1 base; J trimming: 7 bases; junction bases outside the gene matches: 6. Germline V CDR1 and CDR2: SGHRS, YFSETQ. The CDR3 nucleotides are TGCGCCAGCAGCTTGACAGGGGGTGGAAGTGAAGCTTTCTTT. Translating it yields CASSLTGGGSEAFF.

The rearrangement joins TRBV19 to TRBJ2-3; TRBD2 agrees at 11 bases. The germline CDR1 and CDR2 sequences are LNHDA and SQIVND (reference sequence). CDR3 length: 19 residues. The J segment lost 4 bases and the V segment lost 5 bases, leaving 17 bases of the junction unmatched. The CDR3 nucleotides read TGTGCCAGTAGTCAGGGACTAGCGGCTGGGACTTCTTTGGCAGATACGCAGTATTTT. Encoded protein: CASSQGLAAGTSLADTQYF.

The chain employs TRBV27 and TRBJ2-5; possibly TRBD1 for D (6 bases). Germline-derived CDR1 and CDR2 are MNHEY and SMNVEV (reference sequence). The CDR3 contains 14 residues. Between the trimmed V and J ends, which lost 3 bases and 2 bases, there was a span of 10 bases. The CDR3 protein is CASSFTGKQETQYF. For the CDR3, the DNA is TGTGCCAGCAGTTTTACAGGGAAACAAGAGACCCAGTACTTC.

As DNA, the CDR3 is TGTGCCAGCAGCTTAGGGGGCGGGGCCGTCAATGAGCAGTTCTTC. It yields the protein CASSLGGGAVNEQFF. The V and J genes are TRBV7-3 and TRBJ2-1, with D possibly being TRBD1 or TRBD2 (6 bases each). The CDR3 has 15 residues. Trimming cost V 2 bases and J 6 bases, with 14 bases left between them. The germline CDR1 and CDR2 sequences are SGHTA and FQGTGA.

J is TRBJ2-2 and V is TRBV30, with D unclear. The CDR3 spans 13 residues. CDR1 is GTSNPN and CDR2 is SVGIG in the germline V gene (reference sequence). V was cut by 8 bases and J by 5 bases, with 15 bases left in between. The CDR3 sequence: CAGAGSTTGELFF. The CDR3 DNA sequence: TGTGCCGGTGCCGGGTCTACAACCGGGGAGCTGTTTTTT.

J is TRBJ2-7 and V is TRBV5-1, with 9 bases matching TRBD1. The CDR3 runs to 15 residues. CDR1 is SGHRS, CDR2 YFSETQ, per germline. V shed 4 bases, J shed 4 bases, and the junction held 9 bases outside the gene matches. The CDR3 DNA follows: TGCGCCAGCAGCCCGGGACAGGGCCGAGTATACGAGCAGTACTTC. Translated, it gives CASSPGQGRVYEQYF.

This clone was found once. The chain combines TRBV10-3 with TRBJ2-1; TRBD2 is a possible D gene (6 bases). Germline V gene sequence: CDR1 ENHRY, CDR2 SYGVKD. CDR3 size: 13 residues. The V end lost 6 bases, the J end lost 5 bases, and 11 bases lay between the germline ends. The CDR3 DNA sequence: TGTGCCATCAGCCTAGCGCCCGACAATGAGCAGTTCTTC. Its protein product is CAISLAPDNEQFF.

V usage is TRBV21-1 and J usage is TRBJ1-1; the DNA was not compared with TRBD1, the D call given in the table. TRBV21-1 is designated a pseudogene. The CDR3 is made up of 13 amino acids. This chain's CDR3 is CATTRQGAKWAFF. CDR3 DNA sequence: TGTGCCACCACGAGGCAGGGGGCTAAATGGGCTTTCTTT.

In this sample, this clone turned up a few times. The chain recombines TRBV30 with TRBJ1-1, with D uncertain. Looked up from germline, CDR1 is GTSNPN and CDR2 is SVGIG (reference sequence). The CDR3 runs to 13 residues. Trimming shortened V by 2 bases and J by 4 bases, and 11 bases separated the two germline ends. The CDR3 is CAWSPFSGTEAFF. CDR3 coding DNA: TGTGCCTGGAGTCCCTTTTCAGGCACTGAAGCTTTCTTT.

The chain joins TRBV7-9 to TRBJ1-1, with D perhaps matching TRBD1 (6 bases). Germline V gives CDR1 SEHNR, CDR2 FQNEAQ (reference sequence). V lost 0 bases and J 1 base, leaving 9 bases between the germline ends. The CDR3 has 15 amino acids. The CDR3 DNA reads TGTGCCAGCAGCTTAGCTCCACAGGGGAACACTGAAGCTTTCTTT. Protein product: CASSLAPQGNTEAFF.

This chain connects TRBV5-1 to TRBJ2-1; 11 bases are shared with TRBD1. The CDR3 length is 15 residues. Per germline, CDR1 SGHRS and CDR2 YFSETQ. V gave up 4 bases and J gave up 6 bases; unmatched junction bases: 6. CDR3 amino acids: CASSLAGTGGNEQFF. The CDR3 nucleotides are TGCGCCAGCAGCCTAGCCGGGACAGGGGGCAATGAGCAGTTCTTC.

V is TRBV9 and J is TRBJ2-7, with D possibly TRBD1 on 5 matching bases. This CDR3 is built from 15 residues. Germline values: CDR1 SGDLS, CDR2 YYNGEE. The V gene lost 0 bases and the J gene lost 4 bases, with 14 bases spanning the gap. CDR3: CASSVGRVRSYEQYF. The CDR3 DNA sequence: TGTGCCAGCAGCGTAGGCAGGGTTAGGTCGTACGAGCAGTACTTC.

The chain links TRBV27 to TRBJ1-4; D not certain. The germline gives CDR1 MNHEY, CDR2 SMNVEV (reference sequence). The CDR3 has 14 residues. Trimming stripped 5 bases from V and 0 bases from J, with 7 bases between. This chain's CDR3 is CASSPSATNEKLFF. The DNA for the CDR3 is TGTGCCAGCAGTCCGTCGGCAACTAATGAAAAACTGTTTTTT.

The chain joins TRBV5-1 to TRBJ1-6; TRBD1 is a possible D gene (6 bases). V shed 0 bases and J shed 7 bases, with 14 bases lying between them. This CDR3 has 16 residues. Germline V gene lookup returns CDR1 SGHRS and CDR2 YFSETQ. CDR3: CASSLDVAGANSPLHF. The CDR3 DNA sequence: TGCGCCAGCAGCTTGGATGTGGCAGGGGCGAATTCACCCCTCCACTTT.

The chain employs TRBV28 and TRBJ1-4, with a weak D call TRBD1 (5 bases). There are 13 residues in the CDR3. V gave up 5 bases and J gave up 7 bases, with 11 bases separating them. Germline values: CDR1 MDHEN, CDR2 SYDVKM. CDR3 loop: CASSAGGSEKLFF. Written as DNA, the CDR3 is TGTGCCAGCAGTGCCGGGGGAAGTGAAAAACTGTTTTTT.

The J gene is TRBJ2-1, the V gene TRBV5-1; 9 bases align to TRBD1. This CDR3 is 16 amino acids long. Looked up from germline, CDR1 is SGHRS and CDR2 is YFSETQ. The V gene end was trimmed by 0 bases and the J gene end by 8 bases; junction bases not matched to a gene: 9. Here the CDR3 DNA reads TGCGCCAGCAGCTTGGACCCCCCGGACAGGGGTCATGAGCAGTTCTTC. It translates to CASSLDPPDRGHEQFF. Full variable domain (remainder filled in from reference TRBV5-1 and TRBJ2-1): KAGVTQTPRYLIKTRGQQVTLSCSPISGHRSVSWYQQTPGQGLQFLFEYFSETQRNKGNFPGRFSGRQFSNSRSEMNVSTLELGDSALYLCASSLDPPDRGHEQFFGPGTRLTVL.

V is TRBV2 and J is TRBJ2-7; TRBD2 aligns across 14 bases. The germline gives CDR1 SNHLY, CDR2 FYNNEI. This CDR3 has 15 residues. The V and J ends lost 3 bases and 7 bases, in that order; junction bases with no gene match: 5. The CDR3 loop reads CASSEGLAGVDEQYF. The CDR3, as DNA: TGTGCCAGCAGTGAGGGACTAGCGGGAGTCGATGAGCAGTACTTC.

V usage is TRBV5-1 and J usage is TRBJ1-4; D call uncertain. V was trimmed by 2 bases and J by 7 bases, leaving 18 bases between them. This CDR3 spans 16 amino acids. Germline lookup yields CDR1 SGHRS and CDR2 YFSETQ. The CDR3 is CASSLGSEPVGEKLFF. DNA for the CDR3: TGCGCCAGCAGCTTAGGGTCAGAACCTGTCGGTGAAAAACTGTTTTTT. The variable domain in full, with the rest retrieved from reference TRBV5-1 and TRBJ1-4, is KAGVTQTPRYLIKTRGQQVTLSCSPISGHRSVSWYQQTPGQGLQFLFEYFSETQRNKGNFPGRFSGRQFSNSRSEMNVSTLELGDSALYLCASSLGSEPVGEKLFFGSGTQLSVL.

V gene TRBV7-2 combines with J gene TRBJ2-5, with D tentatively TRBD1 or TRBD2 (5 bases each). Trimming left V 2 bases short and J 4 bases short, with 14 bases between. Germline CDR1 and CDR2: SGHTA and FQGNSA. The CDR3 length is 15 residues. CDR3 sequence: CASSLQRGELETQYF. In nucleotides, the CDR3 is TGTGCCAGCAGCTTACAAAGGGGAGAGTTAGAGACCCAGTACTTC.

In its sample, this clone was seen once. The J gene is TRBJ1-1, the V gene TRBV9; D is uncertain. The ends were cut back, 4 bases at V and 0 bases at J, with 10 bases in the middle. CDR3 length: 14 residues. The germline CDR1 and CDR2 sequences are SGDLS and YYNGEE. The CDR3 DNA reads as TGTGCCAGCAGCCCTCAGGTGATGAACACTGAAGCTTTCTTT. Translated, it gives CASSPQVMNTEAFF.

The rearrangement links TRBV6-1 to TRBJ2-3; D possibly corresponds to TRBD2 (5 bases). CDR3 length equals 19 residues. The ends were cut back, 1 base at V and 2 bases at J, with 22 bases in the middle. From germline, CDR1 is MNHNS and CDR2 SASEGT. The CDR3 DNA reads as TGTGCCAGCAGTGAAGTCTCGTGGGCGGCCTCTCGGGACACAGATACGCAGTATTTT. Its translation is CASSEVSWAASRDTDTQYF.

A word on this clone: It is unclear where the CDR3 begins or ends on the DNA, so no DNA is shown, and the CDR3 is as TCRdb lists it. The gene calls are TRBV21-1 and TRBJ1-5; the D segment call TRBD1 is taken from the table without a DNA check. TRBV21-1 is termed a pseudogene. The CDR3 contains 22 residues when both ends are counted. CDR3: CASSKRTALYFCASSRSQPQHF.

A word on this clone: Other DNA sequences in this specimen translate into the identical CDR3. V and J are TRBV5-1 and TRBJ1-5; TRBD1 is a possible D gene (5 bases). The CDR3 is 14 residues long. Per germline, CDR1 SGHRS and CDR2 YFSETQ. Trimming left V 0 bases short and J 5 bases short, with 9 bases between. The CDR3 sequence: CASSLGQGDQPQHF. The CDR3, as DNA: TGCGCCAGCAGCTTGGGTCAGGGTGATCAGCCCCAGCATTTT.